This entry lists 23 T cell receptor beta chains sequenced from one sample in a study of T cell repertoires in aging, cancer and after chemotherapy. Rearranged V-D-J TRB sequences were amplified with a mixed TRB-A/B primer pool. MiXCR was run by TCRdb on the multiplex PCR reads, yielding one entry per CDR3 protein. The data contain 1,400 to 1,500 distinct CDR3 sequences, approximately 39% of them singletons. Peripheral blood genomic DNA, not sorted cells or RNA, was the template. The sequenced sample consisted of blood. These receptors were collected from a human donor with a solid tumor.

The CDR3 sequence is CASSYRQGVGTGELFF. Here the CDR3 DNA reads TGTGCCAGCAGTTATAGGCAGGGGGTAGGAACCGGGGAGCTGTTTTTT. V is TRBV6-1 and J is TRBJ2-2, with 7 bases matching TRBD1. Germline V gene lookup returns CDR1 MNHNS and CDR2 SASEGT. This CDR3 contains 16 residues. V was pared by 5 bases and J by 5 bases, with 11 bases of the junction left unmatched.

This clonotype was observed a handful of times. The rearrangement links TRBV6-1 to TRBJ2-5; the match to TRBD1 covers 7 bases. Germline values: CDR1 MNHNS, CDR2 SASEGT. The CDR3 loop spans 15 amino acids. Trimming cost V 8 bases and J 1 base; bases outside gene matches: 10. CDR3 in amino acids: CASARGKTSQETQYF. The CDR3 nucleotides read TGTGCCAGCGCCAGGGGGAAAACGTCCCAAGAGACCCAGTACTTC.

This clonotype was counted only a few times. The chain recombines TRBV19 with TRBJ1-1; no clear D gene. Germline V gene sequence: CDR1 LNHDA, CDR2 SQIVND (reference sequence). The V end was cut by 9 bases, the J end by 2 bases, with 16 bases between. The CDR3 loop spans 14 amino acids. The DNA for the CDR3 is TGTGCCAGCACAGTCGCCTCCGAAAACACTGAAGCTTTCTTT. It translates to CASTVASENTEAFF.

This clonotype has just a few counts. The V and J genes are TRBV20-1 and TRBJ1-5, with 9 positions matching TRBD1. The CDR3 contains 15 residues. CDR1 and CDR2 (germline): DFQATT, SNEGSKA (reference sequence). V trimming: 6 bases; J trimming: 7 bases; junction bases outside the gene matches: 13. The CDR3 DNA reads TGCAGTGCGACGCCGGGACAGGGATTAGGACAGCCCCAGCATTTT. This translates into CSATPGQGLGQPQHF.

This clonotype qualifies as large. The V and J genes are TRBV6-1 and TRBJ1-2, with TRBD1 matching 9 bases. Germline CDR1 reads MNHNS; CDR2 reads SASEGT. V lost 4 bases and J lost 5; bases outside the gene matches: 11. This CDR3 region has 16 residues. The chain's CDR3 is CASSARTGEVIYGYTF. Written as DNA, the CDR3 is TGTGCCAGCAGTGCGAGGACAGGGGAAGTAATATATGGCTACACCTTC.

This clonotype was picked up a small number of times. The chain recombines TRBV12-3 or TRBV12-4 with TRBJ1-1; D is unclear. Trimming cost V 6 bases and J 13 bases, with 15 bases left between them. The CDR3 is made up of 11 amino acids. The CDR3: CASSNTVVDFF. CDR3 DNA sequence: TGTGCCAGCAGCAATACAGTTGTTGATTTCTTT.

V and J are TRBV6-5 and TRBJ1-6; D is ambiguous. This CDR3 contains 13 residues. The V gene's germline CDR1 is MNHEY and CDR2 SVGAGI. Trimming removed 0 bases from V and 10 bases from J, with 7 bases in between. The CDR3 DNA sequence: TGTGCCAGCAGTTACTCGACGGGGTCACCCCTCCACTTT. Its protein is CASSYSTGSPLHF.

Within the sample, this clonotype is medium-sized (0.01 to 0.1%). This sequence joins TRBV20-1 and TRBJ2-7; 8 bases line up with TRBD2. CDR3 size: 15 residues. CDR1 is DFQATT, CDR2 SNEGSKA, per germline (reference sequence). Germline trimming cut 2 bases from V and 2 bases from J; bases unmatched to any gene: 8. CDR3 sequence reads: CSARPTAGGAYEQYF. CDR3 in DNA: TGCAGTGCTAGACCAACGGCGGGGGGCGCCTACGAGCAGTACTTC.

This chain joins TRBV12-3 or TRBV12-4 and TRBJ2-3; D is ambiguous. The CDR3 is 15 amino acids. The ends were cut back, 8 bases at V and 4 bases at J, with 19 bases in the middle. The CDR3 coding sequence is TGTGCCAGCCTCACTGCGACTTCGGCGTCAGATACGCAGTATTTT. This codes for CASLTATSASDTQYF.

In DNA form, the CDR3 reads TGTGCCAGCAACCCGACAGGGACCCTGAACACTGAAGCTTTCTTT. As protein: CASNPTGTLNTEAFF. The gene calls are TRBV5-5 and TRBJ1-1, with 7 bases identical to TRBD1. The CDR3 length is 15 residues. After removal of 6 bases from V and 0 bases from J, the junction contained 8 bases not matched to a gene. Germline values: CDR1 SGHKS, CDR2 YYEKEE (reference sequence).

The chain uses TRBV7-2 and TRBJ2-2; 14 bases match TRBD2. The V gene's germline CDR1 is SGHTA and CDR2 FQGNSA. J was trimmed by 6 bases and V by 5 bases; bases with no gene match: 2. The CDR3 spans 15 residues. The CDR3 sequence: CASSLGLAGAGELFF. CDR3 DNA sequence: TGTGCCAGCAGCCTGGGACTAGCGGGAGCCGGGGAGCTGTTTTTT.

In this sample, this clonotype turned up a few times. The V gene is TRBV14, the J gene TRBJ2-1; 7 positions match TRBD1. CDR1 SGHDN and CDR2 FVKESK come from the germline V gene. The CDR3 is 18 residues long. With V trimmed by 0 bases and J by 2 bases, 10 bases remained unmatched. The CDR3 nucleotides read TGTGCCAGCAGCCAAGATTGGAGGAGACAGGGAGCCTACAATGAGCAGTTCTTC. Its translation is CASSQDWRRQGAYNEQFF.

Only a few counts were recorded for this clonotype. This sequence joins TRBV7-6 and TRBJ2-7; the D gene could be TRBD1 or TRBD2 (6 bases each). Germline lookup yields CDR1 SGHVS and CDR2 FNYEAQ. Trimming removed 4 bases from V and 3 bases from J, with 31 bases in between. The CDR3 has 20 residues. CDR3 loop: CASSSPRRGRGAGRSYEQYF. In nucleotides, the CDR3 is TGTGCCAGCAGCTCCCCCCGACGGGGGCGCGGGGCGGGAAGGAGCTACGAGCAGTACTTC.

This clonotype was seen only a few times. The chain combines TRBV10-3 with TRBJ2-7, with D unclear. The V end lost 2 bases, the J end lost 6 bases, and 8 bases lay between the germline ends. CDR1 ENHRY and CDR2 SYGVKD come from the germline V gene. The CDR3 runs to 12 residues. The chain's CDR3 is CAISEQLTEQYF. The CDR3 nucleotides read TGTGCCATCAGTGAGCAACTAACCGAGCAGTACTTC.

In this sample, this clonotype turned up once. A read error may be the cause here, since a much bigger clone is one base away. V gene TRBV6-6 combines with J gene TRBJ1-3; D not certain. The CDR3 covers 13 residues. From germline, CDR1 is MNHNY and CDR2 SVGAGI (reference sequence). The V end was cut by 5 bases, the J end by 4 bases, with 9 bases between. CDR3 loop: CASSPTDGNTIYF. In DNA form, the CDR3 reads TGTGCCAGCAGTCCGACGGACGGAAACACCATATATTTT.

The rearrangement uses TRBV7-9 and TRBJ2-1, with TRBD2 as a possible D gene (5 bases). The ends were cut back, 0 bases at V and 5 bases at J, with 8 bases in the middle. The CDR3 is made up of 14 amino acids. Germline V gene data show CDR1 as SEHNR and CDR2 as FQNEAQ (reference sequence). In DNA form, the CDR3 reads TGTGCCAGCAGCTTAGCGCTCGGGAACAATGAGCAGTTCTTC. This translates into CASSLALGNNEQFF.

This chain uses TRBV6-1 with TRBJ1-2; unclear D gene. Germline loops: CDR1 MNHNS, CDR2 SASEGT. The CDR3 is 13 residues long. V was cut by 4 bases and J by 4 bases, with 10 bases left in between. In DNA, the CDR3 is TGTGCCAGCAGTGTAACAGAAGGCTATGGCTACACCTTC. The encoded protein is CASSVTEGYGYTF.

This chain joins TRBV19 and TRBJ1-5; TRBD1 agrees at 7 bases. This CDR3 comprises 16 residues. CDR1 and CDR2 (germline): LNHDA, SQIVND (reference sequence). V gave up 3 bases and J gave up 0 bases; unmatched junction bases: 5. CDR3 region: CASSIRGGVSNQPQHF. In nucleotides, the CDR3 is TGTGCCAGTAGTATTAGAGGGGGCGTTAGCAATCAGCCCCAGCATTTT.

J is TRBJ2-2 and V is TRBV19; weak D call: TRBD2 (5 bases). V was trimmed by 5 bases and J by 7 bases, leaving 23 bases between them. The CDR3 is 17 amino acids. Looked up from germline, CDR1 is LNHDA and CDR2 is SQIVND (reference sequence). The DNA for the CDR3 is TGTGCCAGTAGTCCTGATTCGATGGACTCTCTTAACGGGGAGCTGTTTTTT. Translated: CASSPDSMDSLNGELFF.

The chain's CDR3 is CASSSSGTSYNEQFF. Written as DNA, the CDR3 is TGTGCCAGCAGTTCCAGCGGGACCTCCTACAATGAGCAGTTCTTC. The V gene is TRBV7-9, the J gene TRBJ2-1; 7 bases match TRBD2. There are 15 residues in the CDR3. Germline V lookup: CDR1 SEHNR, CDR2 FQNEAQ (reference sequence). V trimming: 6 bases; J trimming: 0 bases; junction bases outside the gene matches: 5.

Remarks on this clonotype: A read error may account for a junction end that differs from germline. The J gene is TRBJ2-5, the V gene TRBV20-1; D not resolved. The CDR3 sequence is 13 residues long. The germline V gene has CDR1 DFQATT and CDR2 SNEGSKA (reference sequence). In nucleotides, the CDR3 is TGCAGTGCCAGAGGCCACAACGGGGAGACCCAGTACTTC. Translation gives CSARGHNGETQYF.

This clonotype has more than one count but fewer than ten. This chain links TRBV19 with TRBJ2-7, with D unclear. The ends were cut back, 0 bases at V and 1 base at J, with 10 bases in the middle. Germline V gene sequence: CDR1 LNHDA, CDR2 SQIVND (reference sequence). This CDR3 is built from 15 residues. The CDR3 protein is CASSIDLKESYEQYF. The CDR3 DNA is TGTGCCAGTAGTATAGATCTCAAGGAATCCTACGAGCAGTACTTC.

The V gene is TRBV29-1, the J gene TRBJ1-1, with D perhaps TRBD1 (5 bases). Germline CDR1 and CDR2: SQVTM and ANQGSEA. The CDR3 consists of 16 residues. Trimming shortened V by 7 bases and J by 1 base, and 22 bases separated the two germline ends. The CDR3 sequence: CSAYSPRGAGNTEAFF. The CDR3 coding sequence is TGCAGCGCCTACTCCCCTAGAGGGGCAGGGAACACTGAAGCTTTCTTT.